Below, 30 T cell receptor beta chains from the same sample are listed, as sequenced in a study of beta chain features in type 1 diabetes. Overall study findings and caveats: TCRB CDR3s were moderately but significantly shorter in Type 1 diabetes patients in all four CD4+ subsets.

Expressed TCRB transcripts were sequenced because the entire RNA isolate underwent reverse transcription. Libraries were prepared by immunoSEQ multiplex PCR; TCRdb keeps only in-frame clonotypes and omits some of them. This table has around 280,000 clones, about 15% appearing once. These receptors lack a known antigen. The specimen was naive CD4+ T cells from blood. The receptors shown here come from a man younger than 30 with type 1 diabetes.

The sample holds a few counts of this clone. The V and J genes are TRBV27 and TRBJ2-7; D is unclear. V lost 9 bases and J lost 5, with 14 bases in between. In germline, CDR1 is MNHEY, CDR2 SMNVEV (reference sequence). The CDR3 contains 12 residues. CDR3 coding DNA: TGTGCCAGGTCGAGTATTTTCCACGAGCAGTACTTC. Translation gives CARSSIFHEQYF.

This clone has only a few counts. The rearrangement uses TRBV28 and TRBJ2-3, with TRBD2 as a possible D gene (6 bases). Trimming pared 2 bases from V and 5 bases from J, leaving 11 bases between. CDR3 length: 14 residues. From germline, CDR1 is MDHEN and CDR2 SYDVKM. CDR3 sequence: CASSLPLGLDTQYF. The CDR3 nucleotides are TGTGCCAGCAGTTTACCCCTGGGACTAGATACGCAGTATTTT.

The chain couples TRBV5-6 to TRBJ1-1; D possibly corresponds to TRBD1 (5 bases). V gave up 4 bases and J gave up 2 bases, with 21 bases separating them. CDR1 SGHDT and CDR2 YYEEEE come from the germline V gene. The CDR3 is 17 residues long. This chain's CDR3 is CASSHVKNGRVNTEAFF. DNA for the CDR3: TGTGCCAGCAGCCACGTTAAGAATGGCAGGGTCAACACTGAAGCTTTCTTT.

This clone was counted a few times. This chain uses TRBV29-1 with TRBJ2-5; D is perhaps TRBD1 (6 bases). V was clipped by 2 bases and J by 4 bases, with 11 bases between them. Germline-derived CDR1 and CDR2 are SQVTM and ANQGSEA. This CDR3 has 13 residues. The CDR3 region is CSVESGVLETQYF. The CDR3 DNA reads TGCAGCGTTGAATCAGGGGTTCTAGAGACCCAGTACTTC.

This clone was seen a handful of times. The chain joins TRBV28 to TRBJ2-7, with D tentatively TRBD1 (6 bases). The CDR3 extends over 13 amino acids. CDR1 and CDR2 (germline): MDHEN, SYDVKM. Trimming removed 6 bases at V and 7 bases at J, with 16 bases between. DNA of the CDR3: TGTGCCAGCAGACCTTTACAGGGAAGGGAGCAGTACTTC. Translated, it gives CASRPLQGREQYF.

The chain combines TRBV6-5 with TRBJ1-1; tentative D call: TRBD1 (5 bases). CDR1 MNHEY and CDR2 SVGAGI come from the germline V gene. The germline V and J ends were trimmed by 0 bases and 0 bases, with 11 bases remaining between them. The CDR3 totals 16 residues. CDR3 residues: CASSYSGGNMNTEAFF. The CDR3 region has the DNA TGTGCCAGCAGTTACTCGGGGGGAAATATGAACACTGAAGCTTTCTTT.

The chain has TRBV28 and TRBJ2-1, with a possible D match to TRBD2 (6 bases). Trimming cost V 3 bases and J 8 bases, with 23 bases left between them. The length of the CDR3 is 17 residues. The germline gives CDR1 MDHEN, CDR2 SYDVKM. DNA for the CDR3: TGTGCCAGCAGTTTGTACAACTCGGGACTGTACGTGGATGAGCAGTTCTTC. This encodes CASSLYNSGLYVDEQFF.

The chain carries TRBV30 and TRBJ1-5; D possibly corresponds to TRBD1 (5 bases). V gave up 3 bases and J gave up 2 bases, with 11 bases separating them. The CDR3 runs to 14 residues. From germline, CDR1 is GTSNPN and CDR2 SVGIG (reference sequence). CDR3 nucleotides: TGTGCCTGGAGCGGGGGGGTTGGCAATCAGCCCCAGCATTTT. Residues: CAWSGGVGNQPQHF.

The genes are TRBV25-1 and TRBJ2-5; no definite D call. Trimming shortened V by 4 bases and J by 3 bases, and 18 bases separated the two germline ends. The CDR3 totals 16 residues. Germline V lookup: CDR1 MGHDK, CDR2 SYGVNS. The CDR3 nucleotides read TGTGCCAGCAGTGGAGAACCCGGGTTGATCAAAGAGACCCAGTACTTC. It encodes CASSGEPGLIKETQYF.

The chain joins TRBV18 to TRBJ2-1; TRBD2 agrees at 8 bases. The CDR3 runs to 17 residues. The V gene's germline CDR1 is KGHSH and CDR2 LQKENI. The V and J ends lost 1 base and 0 bases, in that order; junction bases with no gene match: 5. The CDR3 nucleotides are TGTGCCAGCTCACCACGGGGGGCGGGAGGCTCCTACAATGAGCAGTTCTTC. Its protein is CASSPRGAGGSYNEQFF.

The chain is built from TRBV7-7 and TRBJ2-5, with D maybe TRBD1 (5 bases). CDR3 length: 14 amino acids. In germline, CDR1 is SSHAT, CDR2 FNYEAQ (reference sequence). V was cut by 5 bases and J by 4 bases, with 14 bases left in between. The CDR3 DNA reads as TGTGCCAGCAGCCGGCGGTGGGGCCCAGAGACCCAGTACTTC. This codes for CASSRRWGPETQYF.

This clone has more than one count but fewer than ten. Other DNA sequences in the same sample also yield this CDR3. The chain recombines TRBV18 with TRBJ2-5, with no clear D. This CDR3 is built from 12 residues. Trimming removed 1 base at V and 5 bases at J, with 5 bases between. Germline CDR1 and CDR2: KGHSH and LQKENI. The CDR3 DNA is TGTGCCAGCTCACCACGAGAGGAGACCCAGTACTTC. This encodes CASSPREETQYF.

Written as DNA, the CDR3 is TGTGCCAGCAGTTACTCGAGTAGTGCAGATACGCAGTATTTT. It codes for CASSYSSSADTQYF. The chain carries TRBV6-5 and TRBJ2-3; D is unresolved. CDR1 and CDR2 from the germline V gene are MNHEY and SVGAGI. V lost 0 bases to trimming and J lost 4 bases, with 8 bases between them. The CDR3 loop spans 14 amino acids.

The genes are TRBV7-2 and TRBJ1-1; D remains ambiguous. CDR1 and CDR2 (germline): SGHTA, FQGNSA. V lost 4 bases, J lost 0 bases, and 9 bases lay in between. The CDR3 covers 14 residues. This chain's CDR3 is CASSSQIMNTEAFF. As DNA, the CDR3 is TGTGCCAGCAGCTCCCAGATCATGAACACTGAAGCTTTCTTT.

The chain couples TRBV4-1 to TRBJ1-5, with D hard to call. Trimming shortened V by 1 base and J by 3 bases, and 10 bases separated the two germline ends. This CDR3 contains 15 residues. Per the germline V gene, CDR1 is MGHRA and CDR2 is YSYEKL. CDR3 region: CASSQAWQSNQPQHF. The CDR3 bases are TGCGCCAGCAGCCAAGCGTGGCAGTCCAATCAGCCCCAGCATTTT.

This clone was observed a handful of times. The chain uses TRBV28 and TRBJ1-2; 8 nucleotides match TRBD1. The CDR3 loop spans 14 amino acids. CDR1 is MDHEN and CDR2 is SYDVKM in the germline V gene. V lost 5 bases, J lost 3 bases, and 5 bases stayed unmatched. The CDR3 coding sequence is TGTGCCAGCAGTACCGGGACAGGTGACTATGGCTACACCTTC. Translating it yields CASSTGTGDYGYTF.

The chain uses TRBV15 and TRBJ2-5, with 12 bases that match TRBD2. V was clipped by 0 bases and J by 9 bases; unmatched bases: 8. The CDR3 loop spans 16 amino acids. In germline, CDR1 is LNHNV, CDR2 YYDKDF (reference sequence). The CDR3, as DNA: TGTGCCACCAGCAGAGAGGGGACTAGCGGGCTGGTAGCCCAGTACTTC. Translation gives CATSREGTSGLVAQYF.

The chain couples TRBV18 to TRBJ1-4; D is undetermined. The ends were cut back, 2 bases at V and 8 bases at J, with 12 bases in the middle. The CDR3 extends over 14 amino acids. CDR1 and CDR2 from the germline V gene are KGHSH and LQKENI. The CDR3 sequence: CASSPASLEEKLFF. DNA for the CDR3: TGTGCCAGCTCACCAGCCTCGTTGGAGGAAAAACTGTTTTTT.

The chain couples TRBV7-9 to TRBJ1-1; 7 nucleotides align to TRBD1. The CDR3 contains 14 residues. V gave up 4 bases and J gave up 6 bases; unmatched junction bases: 8. Germline V CDR1 and CDR2: SEHNR, FQNEAQ (reference sequence). In nucleotides, the CDR3 is TGTGCCAGCAGCTCGAGACAGGGTTCCGCTGAAGCTTTCTTT. Residues: CASSSRQGSAEAFF.

This clone has only a few counts. The CDR3 region has the DNA TGTGCCAGCAGCCGCAGGGCGTGGACTAATGAAAAACTGTTTTTT. Amino acids: CASSRRAWTNEKLFF. The rearrangement uses TRBV7-6 and TRBJ1-4; TRBD1 might be the D (5 bases). CDR1 is SGHVS, CDR2 FNYEAQ, per germline. V dropped 5 bases and J dropped 2 bases, with 12 bases sitting between them. The CDR3 runs to 15 residues.

The chain joins TRBV18 to TRBJ1-2, with a possible D match to TRBD1 (6 bases). V was clipped by 7 bases and J by 7 bases, with 16 bases between them. Germline assignment: CDR1 KGHSH and CDR2 LQKENI. The CDR3 loop spans 13 amino acids. In nucleotides, the CDR3 is TGTGCCAGCTTATACGACTACAGGGCTGGCTACACCTTC. Its protein is CASLYDYRAGYTF.

This clone was recorded a few times. This rearrangement joins TRBV2 to TRBJ2-5; 9 bases map to TRBD2. V lost 5 bases to trimming and J lost 5 bases; unmatched junction nucleotides: 12. CDR3 size: 16 residues. Germline V gene sequence: CDR1 SNHLY, CDR2 FYNNEI. DNA of the CDR3: TGTGCCAGCAGTTCGCGTTTTGCGGGAGGGCAGGAGACCCAGTACTTC. It yields the protein CASSSRFAGGQETQYF.

This chain uses TRBV10-3 with TRBJ1-2, with D tentatively TRBD1 (5 bases). CDR3 size: 14 residues. Germline CDR1 ENHRY, CDR2 SYGVKD. V lost 4 bases, J lost 4 bases, and 13 bases lay in between. Here the CDR3 DNA reads TGTGCCATCAGTGCGGGAGGGGCTGGCTATGGCTACACCTTC. It yields the protein CAISAGGAGYGYTF.

The gene calls are TRBV28 and TRBJ2-7, with 7 bases matching TRBD2. Looked up from germline, CDR1 is MDHEN and CDR2 is SYDVKM. Trimming at V came to 7 bases and at J to 0 bases, leaving 6 bases not matched to a gene. The CDR3 is made up of 14 amino acids. As DNA, the CDR3 is TGTGCCAGCAATGGGCCTAGCGGCTCCTACGAGCAGTACTTC. Protein sequence: CASNGPSGSYEQYF.

The chain carries TRBV7-2 and TRBJ1-2, with D perhaps matching TRBD1 (6 bases). CDR1 is SGHTA and CDR2 is FQGNSA in the germline V gene. The CDR3 is 16 amino acids. Trimming removed 7 bases at V and 8 bases at J, with 26 bases between. CDR3 sequence: CASTSGGGGMGSGYTF. The CDR3 DNA reads as TGTGCCAGCACCTCCGGGGGCGGGGGCATGGGGTCGGGCTACACCTTC.

This chain links TRBV6-6 with TRBJ2-7; 9 bases align to TRBD2. The CDR3 loop spans 15 amino acids. The trim removed 4 bases at V and 1 base at J, leaving 5 bases unmatched. The germline V gene has CDR1 MNHNY and CDR2 SVGAGI (reference sequence). The CDR3 nucleotides read TGTGCCAGCAGTTCGGGACTAGCACTGTCCTACGAGCAGTACTTC. This sequence encodes CASSSGLALSYEQYF.

The rearrangement links TRBV11-3 to TRBJ2-1, with 7 bases fitting TRBD2. The CDR3 has 15 amino acids. V dropped 1 base and J dropped 12; count of bases not matched to a gene: 12. Germline-derived CDR1 and CDR2 are SGHNT and YENEEA. In DNA, the CDR3 is TGTGCCAGCAGCTTAGTGGGGGTCGGCCCGGGAGGGCAGTTCTTC. This sequence encodes CASSLVGVGPGGQFF.

There are a few counts of this clone. The CDR3 loop reads CASGKNRDRYEAFF. CDR3 DNA sequence: TGTGCCAGCGGAAAGAACCGGGACAGATATGAAGCTTTCTTT. J is TRBJ1-1 and V is TRBV2, with TRBD1 identical over 7 bases. Germline CDR1 reads SNHLY; CDR2 reads FYNNEI. The CDR3 is 14 amino acids. After removal of 8 bases from V and 7 bases from J, the junction contained 13 bases not matched to a gene.

This clone was detected a few times. The chain uses TRBV15 and TRBJ2-7; tentative D call: TRBD1 (5 bases). CDR1 LNHNV and CDR2 YYDKDF come from the germline V gene (reference sequence). This CDR3 spans 13 amino acids. Trimming removed 2 bases at V and 5 bases at J, with 10 bases between. The CDR3 bases are TGTGCCACCAGCAGATCAAGGGGCGACGAGCAGTACTTC. It codes for CATSRSRGDEQYF.

Only a few counts were recorded for this clone. CDR3 region: CSVEFSGQTYGYTF. CDR3 coding DNA: TGCAGCGTTGAATTCTCAGGGCAGACCTATGGCTACACCTTC. The chain combines TRBV29-1 with TRBJ1-2; tentatively, D is TRBD1 (5 bases). The CDR3 has 14 residues. The V end was cut by 2 bases, the J end by 4 bases, with 14 bases between. Germline CDR1 SQVTM, CDR2 ANQGSEA.